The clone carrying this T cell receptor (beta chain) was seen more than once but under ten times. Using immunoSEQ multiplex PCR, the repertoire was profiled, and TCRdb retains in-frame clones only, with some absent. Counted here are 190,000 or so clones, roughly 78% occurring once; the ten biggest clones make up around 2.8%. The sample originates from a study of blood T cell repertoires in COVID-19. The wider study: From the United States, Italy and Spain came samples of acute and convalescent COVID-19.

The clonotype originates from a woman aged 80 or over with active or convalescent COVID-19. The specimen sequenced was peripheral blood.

The CDR3 spells CASSRELYGYTF. CDR3 sequence (DNA): TGTGCCAGCTCTCGGGAGCTCTATGGCTACACCTTC. The chain uses TRBV2 and TRBJ1-2, with D unresolved. The CDR3 consists of 12 residues. Trimming pared 8 bases from V and 4 bases from J, leaving 11 bases between. The germline gives CDR1 SNHLY, CDR2 FYNNEI.